Below, 25 T cell receptor beta chains from the same sample are listed, as sequenced in a study of blood T cells in healthy people across ages. Next came a second PCR, run for about 7 to 12 cycles, which used a sample-barcoded 5' primer along with a J-beta primer mix. TCRdb ran MiXCR on the 5' RACE reads and lists one entry per CDR3 protein. The sample lists more than 800,000 distinct CDR3 sequences; 45% were seen once. What was sequenced was blood. The receptors here all came from a woman between 55 and 75 years old in good health.

The gene calls are TRBV7-2 and TRBJ2-5; the D gene is possibly TRBD2 (7 bases). CDR1 is SGHTA and CDR2 is FQGNSA in the germline V gene. Trimming left V 4 bases short and J 11 bases short, with 23 bases between. CDR3 length equals 15 residues. This CDR3 reads CASSSGSGGAGEQYF. For the CDR3, the DNA is TGTGCCAGCAGCTCGGGGTCTGGGGGGGCAGGTGAGCAGTACTTC.

V and J are TRBV6-5 and TRBJ1-2; 7 positions match TRBD1. CDR3 size: 18 residues. Germline loops: CDR1 MNHEY, CDR2 SVGAGI. The trim removed 0 bases at V and 5 bases at J, leaving 15 bases unmatched. The CDR3 sequence is CASSYSKVGRDRDYGYTF. The DNA for the CDR3 is TGTGCCAGCAGTTACTCGAAAGTAGGGCGGGACAGAGATTATGGCTACACCTTC.

This rearrangement joins TRBV10-3 to TRBJ2-3, with D unclear. Germline V gene lookup returns CDR1 ENHRY and CDR2 SYGVKD. The CDR3 length is 13 residues. Trimming stripped 3 bases from V and 4 bases from J, with 8 bases between. The DNA of the CDR3 is TGTGCCATCAGTGAAATGGGCTCAGATACGCAGTATTTT. As protein: CAISEMGSDTQYF.

This clonotype was seen only a few times. The genes are TRBV14 and TRBJ2-4; possibly TRBD1 for D (6 bases). The J call is doubtful: the DNA matches TRBJ2-7 better. Per the germline V gene, CDR1 is SGHDN and CDR2 is FVKESK. The CDR3 is 14 amino acids. The CDR3: CASSRGDKGNEQYF. The CDR3 nucleotides are TGTGCCAGCAGCCGAGGGGACAAGGGTAACGAGCAGTACTTC.

For this clonotype: A much larger clone is a single base away; this may be a read error. The chain joins TRBV16 to TRBJ1-2; perhaps TRBD1 as D (5 bases). Trimming took off 3 bases at V and 3 bases at J, with 8 bases between the two ends. Germline CDR1 and CDR2: KGHSY and FQNENV. The CDR3 extends over 13 amino acids. The CDR3 protein is CASSHGGDYGYTF. In nucleotides, the CDR3 is TGTGCCAGCAGCCACGGGGGAGACTATGGCTACACCTTC.

This clonotype was counted a few times. CDR3 in DNA: TGCAGTGCTAGAGATTCTAGGGGGGTAGCCTACGAGCAGTACTTC. Translated: CSARDSRGVAYEQYF. The V and J genes are TRBV20-1 and TRBJ2-7; tentatively, D is TRBD1 or TRBD2 (6 bases each). Germline V lookup: CDR1 DFQATT, CDR2 SNEGSKA (reference sequence). V was clipped by 0 bases and J by 2 bases, with 14 bases between them. The CDR3 contains 15 residues.

The rearrangement links TRBV3-1 to TRBJ1-2; 9 bases agree with TRBD1. With V trimmed by 1 base and J by 4 bases, 4 bases remained unmatched. The CDR3 is 15 amino acids. Germline V gene sequence: CDR1 LGHDT, CDR2 YNNKEL (reference sequence). For the CDR3, the DNA is TGTGCCAGCAGCCAAGCCCGGGGACAGGGCTATGGCTACACCTTC. Translated: CASSQARGQGYGYTF.

This clonotype turned up a few times. This chain joins TRBV2 and TRBJ2-1, with D hard to call. Germline CDR1 and CDR2: SNHLY and FYNNEI. The CDR3 is 14 amino acids. V was trimmed by 1 base and J by 8 bases, leaving 12 bases between them. The CDR3 bases are TGTGCCAGCAGTGAAGGAGTGGGCACCTATGAGCAGTTCTTC. Translating gives CASSEGVGTYEQFF.

The J gene is TRBJ2-3, the V gene TRBV6-2 or TRBV6-3; 9 bases are a match to TRBD2. The CDR3 extends over 17 amino acids. The ends lost 5 bases at V and 11 bases at J; junction bases unmatched: 20. From germline, CDR1 is MNHEY and CDR2 SVGEGT. CDR3 protein: CASSLAGRALLLLGQYF. In DNA, the CDR3 is TGTGCCAGCAGTCTAGCGGGGAGGGCCCTGTTACTTTTGGGGCAGTATTTT.

This clonotype came up many times. The gene calls are TRBV29-1 and TRBJ2-6, with D unresolved. The CDR3 has 14 amino acids. Germline V gene sequence: CDR1 SQVTM, CDR2 ANQGSEA. The V and J ends lost 0 bases and 0 bases respectively, with 3 bases between them. The CDR3 sequence is CSVEDNSGANVLTF. The CDR3, as DNA: TGCAGCGTTGAAGACAACTCTGGGGCCAACGTCCTGACTTTC.

This clonotype appeared a few times. The V and J genes are TRBV9 and TRBJ2-5; 9 nucleotides align to TRBD1. V lost 4 bases to trimming and J lost 4 bases; unmatched junction nucleotides: 11. CDR1 and CDR2 from the germline V gene are SGDLS and YYNGEE. There are 16 residues in the CDR3. The CDR3 region is CASSLSGTGYGETQYF. The CDR3 region has the DNA TGTGCCAGCAGCTTATCCGGGACAGGGTATGGAGAGACCCAGTACTTC.

This chain connects TRBV5-6 to TRBJ2-5, with 7 bases fitting TRBD2. This CDR3 spans 17 amino acids. V dropped 5 bases and J dropped 1; count of bases not matched to a gene: 14. Germline V lookup: CDR1 SGHDT, CDR2 YYEEEE. CDR3 DNA sequence: TGTGCCAGCAGTCCGATGTGGGGGGGTAAGGGCCAAGAGACCCAGTACTTC. It codes for CASSPMWGGKGQETQYF.

The chain is built from TRBV5-1 and TRBJ2-7; 7 bases map to TRBD2. V shed 1 base and J 2 bases; nucleotides not matched to a gene: 9. Germline assignment: CDR1 SGHRS and CDR2 YFSETQ. The CDR3 is made up of 16 amino acids. CDR3 in DNA: TGCGCCAGCAGCTTGATTTTGGGAGGGGTCGCCTACGAGCAGTACTTC. This encodes CASSLILGGVAYEQYF.

The V call is TRBV2, the J call TRBJ2-1; 8 positions match TRBD2. The V gene end was trimmed by 10 bases and the J gene end by 10 bases; junction bases not matched to a gene: 6. Germline V CDR1 and CDR2: SNHLY, FYNNEI. This CDR3 contains 11 residues. CDR3 bases: TGTGCCACCCTTACTAGCGGAGAGCAGTTCTTC. It specifies CATLTSGEQFF. The complete variable domain, with remaining parts taken from reference TRBV2 and TRBJ2-1, reads EPEVTQTPSHQVTQMGQEVILRCVPISNHLYFYWYRQILGQKVEFLVSFYNNEISEKSEIFDDQFSVERPDGSNFTLKIRSTKLEDSAMYFCATLTSGEQFFGPGTRLTVL.

The chain has TRBV6-5 and TRBJ1-2, with 8 bases aligning to TRBD1. CDR1 is MNHEY and CDR2 is SVGAGI in the germline V gene. V gave up 6 bases and J gave up 7 bases; unmatched junction bases: 10. The CDR3 sequence is 14 residues long. CDR3: CASSPGQGIGGYTF. The CDR3 bases are TGTGCCAGCAGCCCCGGACAGGGCATAGGTGGCTACACCTTC.

This clonotype was counted between two and nine times. This chain uses TRBV13 with TRBJ2-1, with TRBD2 identical over 9 bases. CDR1 is PRHDT, CDR2 FYEKMQ, per germline (reference sequence). J gave up 3 bases and V 1 base, and 4 bases lay outside the gene matches. The CDR3 spans 16 residues. The CDR3, as DNA: TGTGCCAGCAGCTTAGAGGCTAGCGGGAACTACAATGAGCAGTTCTTC. It encodes CASSLEASGNYNEQFF. Full variable domain (rest looked up from reference TRBV13 and TRBJ2-1): AAGVIQSPRHLIKEKRETATLKCYPIPRHDTVYWYQQGPGQDPQFLISFYEKMQSDKGSIPDRFSAQQFSDYHSELNMSSLELGDSALYFCASSLEASGNYNEQFFGPGTRLTVL.

This clonotype was counted a few times. The genes are TRBV5-1 and TRBJ1-5; D call uncertain. The CDR3 length is 14 residues. Germline CDR1 SGHRS, CDR2 YFSETQ. Trimming cost V 1 base and J 3 bases, with 8 bases left between them. As DNA, the CDR3 is TGCGCCAGCAGCTTGAACGGGAACAATCAGCCCCAGCATTTT. This encodes CASSLNGNNQPQHF.

This clonotype was seen only once. The V gene is TRBV20-1, the J gene TRBJ2-1, with no clear D. The V end lost 1 base, the J end lost 2 bases, and 9 bases lay between the germline ends. The CDR3 runs to 14 residues. Germline-derived CDR1 and CDR2 are DFQATT and SNEGSKA (reference sequence). The CDR3 DNA is TGCAGTGCTAGAGCTGTGGGGACCTACAATGAGCAGTTCTTC. The encoded protein is CSARAVGTYNEQFF.

There are many counts of this clonotype. The V gene is TRBV3-1, the J gene TRBJ1-4; D perhaps matches TRBD1 (5 bases). V was shortened by 1 base and J by 7 bases, with 13 bases between the two germline ends. CDR3 length: 15 residues. The germline gives CDR1 LGHDT, CDR2 YNNKEL (reference sequence). In DNA form, the CDR3 reads TGTGCCAGCAGCCAAGGGGGACGGCTTGGTGAAAAACTGTTTTTT. Its protein is CASSQGGRLGEKLFF.

V is TRBV7-7 and J is TRBJ2-3; D perhaps matches TRBD2 (6 bases). Trimming shortened V by 5 bases and J by 0 bases, and 12 bases separated the two germline ends. Germline V gene data show CDR1 as SSHAT and CDR2 as FNYEAQ (reference sequence). This CDR3 has 15 amino acids. The CDR3 nucleotides are TGTGCCAGCAGCCAGGGACTCGAAAGCACAGATACGCAGTATTTT. Residues: CASSQGLESTDTQYF. Full variable domain (outside the CDR3, taken from reference TRBV7-7 and TRBJ2-3): GAGVSQSPRYKVTKRGQDVTLRCDPISSHATLYWYQQALGQGPEFLTYFNYEAQPDKSGLPSDRFSAERPEGSISTLTIQRTEQRDSAMYRCASSQGLESTDTQYFGPGTRLTVL.

V gene TRBV29-1 combines with J gene TRBJ2-1; TRBD1 might be the D (5 bases). Germline V CDR1 and CDR2: SQVTM, ANQGSEA. The CDR3 is made up of 14 amino acids. Trimming pared 1 base from V and 4 bases from J, leaving 11 bases between. CDR3 sequence (DNA): TGCAGCGTTGAAGGCCCGAAGGGGTACAATGAGCAGTTCTTC. This encodes CSVEGPKGYNEQFF.

This clonotype was seen many times. The genes are TRBV6-2 or TRBV6-3 and TRBJ1-2, with a weak D call TRBD1 (5 bases). Trimming cost V 5 bases and J 8 bases, with 18 bases left between them. The V gene's germline CDR1 is MNHEY and CDR2 SVGEGT. The CDR3 consists of 14 residues. DNA for the CDR3: TGTGCCAGCAGTGGGGACCGTTCCGCGGAAGGCTACACCTTC. This sequence encodes CASSGDRSAEGYTF.

The CDR3 DNA follows: TGTGCCAGAATAGCGGGAGGCTTCTACGAGCAGTACTTC. This gives the protein CARIAGGFYEQYF. The chain joins TRBV27 to TRBJ2-7; 10 nucleotides match TRBD2. CDR3 length: 13 residues. Trimming at V came to 9 bases and at J to 3 bases, leaving 5 bases not matched to a gene. Germline CDR1 reads MNHEY; CDR2 reads SMNVEV (reference sequence).

This clonotype has more than one count but fewer than ten. The CDR3: CSARSRDFYSYEQYF. The CDR3 DNA sequence: TGCAGTGCTAGATCCCGGGACTTCTACTCCTACGAGCAGTACTTC. J is TRBJ2-7 and V is TRBV20-1; TRBD2 might be the D (6 bases). The V end was cut by 2 bases, the J end by 0 bases, with 14 bases between. CDR3 length: 15 amino acids. CDR1 and CDR2 from the germline V gene are DFQATT and SNEGSKA (reference sequence).

This sequence joins TRBV7-9 and TRBJ2-7; weak D call: TRBD2 (6 bases). Trimming removed 0 bases at V and 9 bases at J, with 15 bases between. This CDR3 spans 14 amino acids. Germline CDR1 reads SEHNR; CDR2 reads FQNEAQ (reference sequence). The CDR3 loop is CASSLARGVGGQYF. In nucleotides, the CDR3 is TGTGCCAGCAGCTTAGCGCGGGGCGTCGGGGGGCAGTACTTC.